This T cell receptor beta chain came from a study of T-cell reconstitution after alpha-beta-depleted transplantation in children. This clonotype was counted ten times or more. The CDR3 has 16 amino acids. V lost 6 bases to trimming and J lost 8 bases; unmatched junction nucleotides: 14. TCRbeta library preparation incorporated unique molecular identifiers. TCRdb independently ran MiXCR on the PCR reads; one entry per CDR3 protein. Of 450,000 to 550,000 distinct CDR3 sequences listed, roughly 11% are singletons. The receptor comes from a female patient under 10 years old who had a stem cell transplant for aplastic anemia, so the T cells may come from the graft donor. The V call is TRBV12-3 or TRBV12-4, the J call TRBJ2-1; TRBD2 aligns across 9 bases. The sequencing here drew on PBMCs, mostly from graft donor cells, taken 180 days after TCRalphabeta/CD19-depleted stem cell transplant. In DNA, the CDR3 is TGTGCCAGCAGCCCGGGCAAGGGACTAGCAAGTTATGAGCAGTTCTTC. It encodes CASSPGKGLASYEQFF.